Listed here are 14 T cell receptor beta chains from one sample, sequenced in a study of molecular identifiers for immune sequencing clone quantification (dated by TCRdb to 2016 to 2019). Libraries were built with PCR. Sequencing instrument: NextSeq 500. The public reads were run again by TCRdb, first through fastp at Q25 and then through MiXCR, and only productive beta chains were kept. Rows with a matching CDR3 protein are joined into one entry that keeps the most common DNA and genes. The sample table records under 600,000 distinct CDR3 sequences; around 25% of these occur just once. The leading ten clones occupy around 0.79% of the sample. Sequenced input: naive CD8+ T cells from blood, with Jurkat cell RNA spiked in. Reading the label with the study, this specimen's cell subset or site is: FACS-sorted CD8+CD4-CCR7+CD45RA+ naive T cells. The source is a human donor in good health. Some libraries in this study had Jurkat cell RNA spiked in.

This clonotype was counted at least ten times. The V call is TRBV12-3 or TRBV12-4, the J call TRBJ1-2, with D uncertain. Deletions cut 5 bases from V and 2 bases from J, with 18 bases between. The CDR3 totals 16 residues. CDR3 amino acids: CASSPFRRGDNYGYTF. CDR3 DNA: TGTGCCAGCAGTCCCTTCCGACGAGGTGACAACTATGGCTACACCTTC.

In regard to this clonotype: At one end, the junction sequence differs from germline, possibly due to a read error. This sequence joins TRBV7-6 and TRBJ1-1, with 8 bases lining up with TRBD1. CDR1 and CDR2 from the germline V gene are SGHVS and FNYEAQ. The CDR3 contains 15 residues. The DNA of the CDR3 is TGTGCCGGCAGCTTAGCCGACAGGGGCGACACTGAAGCTTTCTTT. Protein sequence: CAGSLADRGDTEAFF.

CDR3 protein: CASTPYAGATNEKLFF. CDR3 DNA: TGTGCCAGCACCCCTTATGCGGGCGCAACTAATGAAAAACTGTTTTTT. The chain carries TRBV27 and TRBJ1-4; no definite D call. Trimming shortened V by 7 bases and J by 0 bases, and 15 bases separated the two germline ends. The CDR3 spans 16 residues. The V gene's germline CDR1 is MNHEY and CDR2 SMNVEV (reference sequence).

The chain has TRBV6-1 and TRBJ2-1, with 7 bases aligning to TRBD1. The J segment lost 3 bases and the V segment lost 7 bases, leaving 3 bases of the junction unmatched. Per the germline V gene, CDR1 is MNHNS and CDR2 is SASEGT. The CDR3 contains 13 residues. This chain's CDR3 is CASTDRHYNEQFF. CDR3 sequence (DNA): TGTGCCAGCACGGACAGGCACTACAATGAGCAGTTCTTC.

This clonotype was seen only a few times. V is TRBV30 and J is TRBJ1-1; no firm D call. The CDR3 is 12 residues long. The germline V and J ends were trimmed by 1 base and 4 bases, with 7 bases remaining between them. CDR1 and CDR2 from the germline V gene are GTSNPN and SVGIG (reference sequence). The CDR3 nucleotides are TGTGCCTGGAGTGAAGATGGCACTGAAGCTTTCTTT. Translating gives CAWSEDGTEAFF.

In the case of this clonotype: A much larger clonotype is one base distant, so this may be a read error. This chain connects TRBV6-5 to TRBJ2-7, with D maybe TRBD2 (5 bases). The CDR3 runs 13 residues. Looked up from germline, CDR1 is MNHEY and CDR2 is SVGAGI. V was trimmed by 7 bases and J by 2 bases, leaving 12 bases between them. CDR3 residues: CASNLAITYEQYF. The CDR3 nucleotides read TGTGCCAGCAATTTAGCGATCACCTACGAGCAGTACTTC.

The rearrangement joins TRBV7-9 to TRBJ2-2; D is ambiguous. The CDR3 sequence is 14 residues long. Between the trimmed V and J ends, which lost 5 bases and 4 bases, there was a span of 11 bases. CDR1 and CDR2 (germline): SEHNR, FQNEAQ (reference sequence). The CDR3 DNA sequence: TGTGCCAGCAGCCCCCAAGGGCTCACCGGGGAGCTGTTTTTT. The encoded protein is CASSPQGLTGELFF.

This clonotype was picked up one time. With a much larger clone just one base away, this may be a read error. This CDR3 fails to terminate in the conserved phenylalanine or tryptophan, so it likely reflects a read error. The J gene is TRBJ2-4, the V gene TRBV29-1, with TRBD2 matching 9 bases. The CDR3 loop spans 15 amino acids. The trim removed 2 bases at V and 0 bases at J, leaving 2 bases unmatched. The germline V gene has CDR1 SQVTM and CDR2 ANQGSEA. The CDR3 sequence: CSVELAGRAKNIQYI. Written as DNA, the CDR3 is TGCAGCGTTGAACTAGCGGGGAGAGCCAAAAACATTCAGTACATC.

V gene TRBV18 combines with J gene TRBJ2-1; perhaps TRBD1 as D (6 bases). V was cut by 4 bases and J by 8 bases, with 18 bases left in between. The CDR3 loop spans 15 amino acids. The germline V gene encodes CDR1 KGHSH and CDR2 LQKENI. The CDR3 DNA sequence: TGTGCCAGCTCACTGATCGAGGGGGTCGGAGATGAGCAGTTCTTC. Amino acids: CASSLIEGVGDEQFF.

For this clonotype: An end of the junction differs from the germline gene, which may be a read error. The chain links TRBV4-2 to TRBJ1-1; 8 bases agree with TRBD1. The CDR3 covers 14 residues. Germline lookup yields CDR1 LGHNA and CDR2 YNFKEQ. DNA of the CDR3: TGTCCCAGCAGCCAAGGACAGGGAGGGACTGAAGCTTTCTTT. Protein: CPSSQGQGGTEAFF.

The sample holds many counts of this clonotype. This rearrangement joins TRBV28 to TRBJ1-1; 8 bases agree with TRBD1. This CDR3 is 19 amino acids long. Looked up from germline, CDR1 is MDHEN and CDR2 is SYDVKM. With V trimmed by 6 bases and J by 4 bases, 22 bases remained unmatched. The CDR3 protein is CASSTDHIPSGGASTEAFF. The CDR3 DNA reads TGTGCCAGCAGCACCGACCATATACCTTCAGGGGGCGCATCCACTGAAGCTTTCTTT.

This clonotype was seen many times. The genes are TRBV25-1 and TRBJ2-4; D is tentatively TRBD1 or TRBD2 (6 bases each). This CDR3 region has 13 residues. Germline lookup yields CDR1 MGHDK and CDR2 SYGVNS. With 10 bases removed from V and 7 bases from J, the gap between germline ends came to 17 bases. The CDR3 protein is CATGDEGGNIQYF. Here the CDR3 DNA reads TGTGCCACAGGGGATGAGGGAGGTAACATTCAGTACTTC.

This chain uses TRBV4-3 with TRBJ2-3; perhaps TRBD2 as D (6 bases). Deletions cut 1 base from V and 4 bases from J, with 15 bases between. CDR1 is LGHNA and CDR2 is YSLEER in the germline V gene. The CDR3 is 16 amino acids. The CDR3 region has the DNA TGCGCCAGCAGCCAAGGCGGGGCGGGGTTCGCAGATACGCAGTATTTT. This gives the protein CASSQGGAGFADTQYF.

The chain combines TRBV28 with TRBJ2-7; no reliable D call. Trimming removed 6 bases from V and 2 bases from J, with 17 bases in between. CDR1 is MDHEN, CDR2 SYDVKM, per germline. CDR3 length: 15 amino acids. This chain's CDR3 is CASSSRAGPPYEQYF. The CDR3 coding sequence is TGTGCCAGCAGCTCCCGGGCAGGCCCGCCCTACGAGCAGTACTTC.